These 19 T cell receptor beta chains were all obtained from the same sample, sequenced in a study of memory CD4+ T cells and cytomegalovirus serostatus. The sort gate was single viable CD3+CD4+CD8-CD45RO+ cells for memory CD4+ T cells. Clones were sequenced by immunoSEQ multiplex PCR, and TCRdb holds only the in-frame ones, with some missing. The sample yields about 54,000 clones, over 65% seen once. The sample consisted of memory CD4+ T cells from blood. These receptors came from an adult in good health and CMV-seropositive.

The chain joins TRBV5-1 to TRBJ1-1; tentative D call: TRBD1 (5 bases). This CDR3 has 13 residues. The ends were cut back, 4 bases at V and 4 bases at J, with 11 bases in the middle. Germline CDR1 and CDR2: SGHRS and YFSETQ. The CDR3 region has the DNA TGCGCCAGCAGCCACCGGGACGGCACTGAAGCTTTCTTT. Amino acids: CASSHRDGTEAFF.

This clone came up a few times. The genes are TRBV10-1 and TRBJ2-7, with D possibly matching TRBD1 (5 bases). Trimming stripped 4 bases from V and 1 base from J, with 11 bases between. This CDR3 spans 14 amino acids. The germline CDR1 and CDR2 sequences are WNHNN and SYGVQD (reference sequence). This CDR3 is CASSGQLPSYEQYV. The CDR3 DNA follows: TGCGCCAGCAGTGGACAGCTCCCTTCCTACGAGCAGTACGTC.

V is TRBV5-4 and J is TRBJ1-1; TRBD1 aligns across 9 bases. The CDR3 spans 13 residues. The germline gives CDR1 SGHNT, CDR2 YYREEE (reference sequence). After removal of 7 bases from V and 6 bases from J, the junction contained 7 bases not matched to a gene. CDR3 coding DNA: TGTGCCAGCGGAGGACAGGGGAGGCCTGAAGCTTTCTTT. As protein: CASGGQGRPEAFF.

This clone came up a few times. The gene calls are TRBV4-2 and TRBJ1-1; D unclear. There are 12 residues in the CDR3. V was pared by 0 bases and J by 5 bases, with 4 bases between. Germline-derived CDR1 and CDR2 are LGHNA and YNFKEQ. This CDR3 reads CASSQDGTEAFF. The CDR3 DNA follows: TGTGCCAGCAGCCAAGATGGAACTGAAGCTTTCTTT.

The CDR3 nucleotides read TGCGCCAGCAGCCCCCGGGGACAGGGGGCCACCGGGGAGCTGTTTTTT. It encodes CASSPRGQGATGELFF. This sequence joins TRBV5-1 and TRBJ2-2, with 12 bases matching TRBD1. The CDR3 has 16 residues. The germline CDR1 and CDR2 sequences are SGHRS and YFSETQ. Trimming removed 4 bases from V and 4 bases from J; junction bases left unmatched: 5.

This clone was detected only a few times. The chain has TRBV4-3 and TRBJ1-2; TRBD1 matches 10 bases. V dropped 1 base and J dropped 8; count of bases not matched to a gene: 10. Looked up from germline, CDR1 is LGHNA and CDR2 is YSLEER. This CDR3 contains 16 residues. The CDR3 protein is CASSQGTRGTGEGYTF. In nucleotides, the CDR3 is TGCGCCAGCAGCCAAGGGACCCGGGGGACAGGGGAAGGCTACACCTTC.

V usage is TRBV5-5 and J usage is TRBJ2-1; 7 bases map to TRBD1. The CDR3 consists of 15 residues. V trimming: 3 bases; J trimming: 7 bases; junction bases outside the gene matches: 10. Germline V gene sequence: CDR1 SGHKS, CDR2 YYEKEE (reference sequence). DNA of the CDR3: TGTGCCAGCAGCTGGACAGGTCTTTCGTTAAATGAGCAGTTCTTC. Its protein product is CASSWTGLSLNEQFF. Together with reference TRBV5-5 and TRBJ2-1, the CDR3 gives the full variable domain: DAGVTQSPTHLIKTRGQQVTLRCSPISGHKSVSWYQQVLGQGPQFIFQYYEKEERGRGNFPDRFSARQFPNYSSELNVNALLLGDSALYLCASSWTGLSLNEQFFGPGTRLTVL.

This chain joins TRBV7-9 and TRBJ2-3, with TRBD2 matching 15 bases. Germline CDR1 SEHNR, CDR2 FQNEAQ (reference sequence). V dropped 5 bases and J dropped 2; count of bases not matched to a gene: 2. The CDR3 is made up of 16 amino acids. The CDR3: CASSGLAGGFTDTQYF. In DNA form, the CDR3 reads TGTGCCAGCAGCGGACTAGCGGGAGGGTTCACAGATACGCAGTATTTT. The full variable domain, rest sourced from reference TRBV7-9 and TRBJ2-3, is DTGVSQNPRHKITKRGQNVTFRCDPISEHNRLYWYRQTLGQGPEFLTYFQNEAQLEKSRLLSDRFSAERPKGSFSTLEIQRTEQGDSAMYLCASSGLAGGFTDTQYFGPGTRLTVL.

V is TRBV19 and J is TRBJ1-1, with D perhaps TRBD1 (6 bases). Per the germline V gene, CDR1 is LNHDA and CDR2 is SQIVND (reference sequence). The ends were cut back, 5 bases at V and 4 bases at J, with 17 bases in the middle. The CDR3 is 15 residues long. CDR3: CASSVTGTWGTEAFF. CDR3 coding DNA: TGTGCCAGTAGTGTAACAGGGACCTGGGGCACTGAAGCTTTCTTT.

The chain joins TRBV21-1 to TRBJ2-3; the table gives TRBD2 as D, unverified against the DNA. TRBV21-1 is an annotated pseudogene. The CDR3 sequence is 16 residues long. CDR3 coding DNA: TGTGCCAGCAGCTCCTGCGGGCTCCCCCGCACAGATACGCAGTATTTT. This encodes CASSSCGLPRTDTQYF.

V usage is TRBV6-5 and J usage is TRBJ1-2, with a possible D match to TRBD1 (5 bases). The germline V gene has CDR1 MNHEY and CDR2 SVGAGI. The CDR3 runs to 12 residues. The V gene lost 5 bases and the J gene lost 4 bases, with 8 bases spanning the gap. The CDR3 DNA reads as TGTGCCAGCAGTGAGACAGCCTATGGCTACACCTTC. Protein product: CASSETAYGYTF.

The gene calls are TRBV7-9 and TRBJ2-3; 8 nucleotides agree with TRBD2. CDR1 SEHNR and CDR2 FQNEAQ come from the germline V gene (reference sequence). CDR3 length: 16 residues. V gave up 6 bases and J gave up 5 bases; unmatched junction bases: 13. The CDR3 region has the DNA TGTGCCAGCAGTTCCATATTTAGCGGGATTGGAGATACGCAGTATTTT. Translated: CASSSIFSGIGDTQYF.

This chain links TRBV10-3 with TRBJ1-3; possibly TRBD1 for D (5 bases). V lost 9 bases and J lost 2, with 11 bases in between. This CDR3 has 13 residues. Germline V CDR1 and CDR2: ENHRY, SYGVKD. CDR3 loop: CAMTGTTGNTIYF. CDR3 nucleotides: TGTGCCATGACCGGGACTACTGGAAACACCATATATTTT.

This clone was detected only a few times. This rearrangement joins TRBV2 to TRBJ2-7, with a possible D match to TRBD1 (6 bases). Trimming pared 6 bases from V and 0 bases from J, leaving 12 bases between. The germline V gene has CDR1 SNHLY and CDR2 FYNNEI. The CDR3 length is 14 residues. As DNA, the CDR3 is TGTGCCAGCAGCAGGGGATTGAGCTCCTACGAGCAGTACGTC. Encoded protein: CASSRGLSSYEQYV.

This rearrangement joins TRBV28 to TRBJ1-6; no firm D call. Trimming left V 7 bases short and J 2 bases short, with 9 bases between. Germline CDR1 is MDHEN and CDR2 is SYDVKM. The CDR3 has 14 residues. CDR3 in amino acids: CASIRSAYNSPLHF. The DNA of the CDR3 is TGTGCCAGCATCCGAAGCGCCTATAATTCACCCCTCCACTTT.

This clone was counted between two and nine times. The CDR3 region has the DNA TGTGCCAGCAGCTTAAGCCGACTAGAAGAGACCCAGTACTTC. Residues: CASSLSRLEETQYF. V and J are TRBV7-9 and TRBJ2-5; a possible D gene is TRBD2 (6 bases). The CDR3 totals 14 residues. The germline V gene has CDR1 SEHNR and CDR2 FQNEAQ (reference sequence). Trimming took off 2 bases at V and 3 bases at J, with 10 bases between the two ends.

This chain connects TRBV27 to TRBJ2-7; D may be TRBD1 (6 bases). V gave up 1 base and J gave up 3 bases, with 10 bases separating them. Germline V CDR1 and CDR2: MNHEY, SMNVEV (reference sequence). This CDR3 is built from 14 residues. The CDR3 DNA reads TGTGCCAGCAGTTTATGGGCAGGGGACTACGAGCAGTACTTC. It specifies CASSLWAGDYEQYF.

This clone has only one observation. The chain is built from TRBV7-7 and TRBJ2-7, with D unclear. Germline CDR1 is SSHAT and CDR2 is FNYEAQ (reference sequence). The V gene lost 1 base and the J gene lost 4 bases, with 8 bases spanning the gap. The CDR3 extends over 13 amino acids. CDR3: CASSLEVGYEQYF. The CDR3 DNA reads TGTGCCAGCAGCTTAGAGGTCGGATACGAGCAGTACTTC.

The genes are TRBV7-2 and TRBJ2-2; D is possibly TRBD1 or TRBD2 (5 bases each). The length of the CDR3 is 15 residues. The ends were cut back, 5 bases at V and 5 bases at J, with 15 bases in the middle. Per the germline V gene, CDR1 is SGHTA and CDR2 is FQGNSA. The CDR3 DNA reads as TGTGCCAGCAGCCCTGGAGGACAACCTACCGGGGAGCTGTTTTTT. Its translation is CASSPGGQPTGELFF.